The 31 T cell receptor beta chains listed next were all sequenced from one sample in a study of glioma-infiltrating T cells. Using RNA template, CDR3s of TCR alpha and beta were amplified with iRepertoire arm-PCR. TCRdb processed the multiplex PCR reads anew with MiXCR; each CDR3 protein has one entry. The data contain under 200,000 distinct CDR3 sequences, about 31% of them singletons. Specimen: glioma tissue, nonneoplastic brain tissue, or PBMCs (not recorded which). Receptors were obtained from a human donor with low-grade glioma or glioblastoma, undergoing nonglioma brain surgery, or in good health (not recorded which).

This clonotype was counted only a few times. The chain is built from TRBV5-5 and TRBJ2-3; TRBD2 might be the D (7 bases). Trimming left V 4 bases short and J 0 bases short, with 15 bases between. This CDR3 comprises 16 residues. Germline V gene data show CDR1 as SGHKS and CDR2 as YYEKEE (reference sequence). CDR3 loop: CASSLRGLTSTDTQYF. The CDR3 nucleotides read TGTGCCAGCAGCCTCAGGGGACTAACTAGCACAGATACGCAGTATTTT.

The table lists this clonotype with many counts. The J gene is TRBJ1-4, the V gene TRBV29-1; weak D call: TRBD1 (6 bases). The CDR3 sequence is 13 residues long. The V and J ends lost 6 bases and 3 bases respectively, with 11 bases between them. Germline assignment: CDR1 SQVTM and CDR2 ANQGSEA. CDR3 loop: CSVIAGANEKLFF. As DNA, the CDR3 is TGCAGCGTCATCGCAGGGGCTAATGAAAAACTGTTTTTT.

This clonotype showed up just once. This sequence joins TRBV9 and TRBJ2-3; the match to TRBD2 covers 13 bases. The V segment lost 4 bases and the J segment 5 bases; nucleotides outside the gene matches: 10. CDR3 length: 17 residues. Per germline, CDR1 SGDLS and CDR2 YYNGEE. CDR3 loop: CASSPRATSGRRDTQYF. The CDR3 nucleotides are TGTGCCAGCAGCCCCCGCGCGACTAGCGGGAGGAGAGATACGCAGTATTTT.

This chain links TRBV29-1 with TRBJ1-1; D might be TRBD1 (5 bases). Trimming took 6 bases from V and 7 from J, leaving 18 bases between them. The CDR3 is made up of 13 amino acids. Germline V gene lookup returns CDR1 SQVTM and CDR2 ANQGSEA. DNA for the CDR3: TGCAGCGTATGGACGGGGGAATTTATTGAAGCTTTCTTT. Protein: CSVWTGEFIEAFF.

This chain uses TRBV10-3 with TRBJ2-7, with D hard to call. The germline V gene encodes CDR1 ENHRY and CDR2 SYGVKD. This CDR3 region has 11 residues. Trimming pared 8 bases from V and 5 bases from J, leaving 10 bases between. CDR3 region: CAIRSPHEQYF. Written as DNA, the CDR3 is TGTGCCATCCGGAGTCCCCACGAGCAGTACTTC.

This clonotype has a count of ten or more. In DNA form, the CDR3 reads TGTGCCAGTAGTACCGCCCCGGGTTGGAATCAGCCCCAGCATTTT. Protein product: CASSTAPGWNQPQHF. The chain recombines TRBV19 with TRBJ1-5, with D unresolved. Deletions cut 4 bases from V and 4 bases from J, with 14 bases between. This CDR3 has 15 amino acids. Per the germline V gene, CDR1 is LNHDA and CDR2 is SQIVND (reference sequence).

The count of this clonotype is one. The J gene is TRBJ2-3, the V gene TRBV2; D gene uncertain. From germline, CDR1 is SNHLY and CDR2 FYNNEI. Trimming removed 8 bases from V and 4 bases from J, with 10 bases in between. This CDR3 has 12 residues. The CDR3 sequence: CASGLDPDTQYF. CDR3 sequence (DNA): TGTGCCAGCGGGCTGGACCCAGATACGCAGTATTTT.

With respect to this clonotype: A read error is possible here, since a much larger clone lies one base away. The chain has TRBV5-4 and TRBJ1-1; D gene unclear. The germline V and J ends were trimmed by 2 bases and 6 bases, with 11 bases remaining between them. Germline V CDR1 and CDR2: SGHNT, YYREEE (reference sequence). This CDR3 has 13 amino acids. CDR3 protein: CASSFALTAEAFF. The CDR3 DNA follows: TGTGCCAGCAGCTTTGCACTTACCGCTGAAGCTTTCTTT.

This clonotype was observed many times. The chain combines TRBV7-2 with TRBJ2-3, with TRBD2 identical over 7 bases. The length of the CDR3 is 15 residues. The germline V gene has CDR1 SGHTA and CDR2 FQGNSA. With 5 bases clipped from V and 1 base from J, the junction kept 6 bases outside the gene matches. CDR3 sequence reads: CASSPRTSRTDTQYF. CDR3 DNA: TGTGCCAGCAGCCCAAGGACTAGTCGCACAGATACGCAGTATTTT.

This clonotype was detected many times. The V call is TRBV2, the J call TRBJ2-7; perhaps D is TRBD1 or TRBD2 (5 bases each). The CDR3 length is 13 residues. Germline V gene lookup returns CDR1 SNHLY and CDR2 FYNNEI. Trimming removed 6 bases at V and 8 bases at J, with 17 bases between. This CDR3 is CASRPGPPEKQYF. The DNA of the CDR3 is TGTGCCAGCAGGCCGGGACCGCCCGAGAAGCAGTACTTC.

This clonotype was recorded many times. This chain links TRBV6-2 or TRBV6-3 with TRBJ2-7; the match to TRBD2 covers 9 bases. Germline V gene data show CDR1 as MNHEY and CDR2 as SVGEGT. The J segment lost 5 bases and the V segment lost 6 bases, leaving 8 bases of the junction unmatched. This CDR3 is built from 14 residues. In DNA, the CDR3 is TGTGCCAGCAGGTCTAGCGGGACGTCCCACGAGCAGTACTTC. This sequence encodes CASRSSGTSHEQYF.

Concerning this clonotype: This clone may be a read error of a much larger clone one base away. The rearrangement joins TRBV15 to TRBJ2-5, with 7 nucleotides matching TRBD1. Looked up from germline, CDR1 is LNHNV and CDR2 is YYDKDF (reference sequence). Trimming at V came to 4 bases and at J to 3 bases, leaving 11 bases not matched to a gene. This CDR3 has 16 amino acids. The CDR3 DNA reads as TGTGCCACCAGCAAAGACCTTGGGACAGAAAAAGAGACCCAGTACTTC. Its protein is CATSKDLGTEKETQYF. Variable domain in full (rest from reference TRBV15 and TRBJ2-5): DAMVIQNPRYQVTQFGKPVTLSCSQTLNHNVMYWYQQKSSQAPKLLFHYYDKDFNNEADTPDNFQSRRPNTSFCFLDIRSPGLGDTAMYLCATSKDLGTEKETQYFGPGTRLLVL.

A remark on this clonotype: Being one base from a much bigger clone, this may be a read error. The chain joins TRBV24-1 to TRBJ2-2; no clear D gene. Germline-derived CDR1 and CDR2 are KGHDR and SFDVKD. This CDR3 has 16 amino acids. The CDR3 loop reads CATSDLTDSKTGELFF. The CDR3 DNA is TGTGCCACCAGTGATTTGACAGACTCGAAAACCGGGGAGCTGTTTTTT.

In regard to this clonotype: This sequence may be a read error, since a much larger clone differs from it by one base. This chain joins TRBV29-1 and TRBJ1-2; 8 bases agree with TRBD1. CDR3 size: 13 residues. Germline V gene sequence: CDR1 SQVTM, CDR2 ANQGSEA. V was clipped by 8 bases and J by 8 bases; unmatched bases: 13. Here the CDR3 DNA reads TGCAGCTTTGTCCCGATGGACAGGGACGGCTACACCTTC. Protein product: CSFVPMDRDGYTF.

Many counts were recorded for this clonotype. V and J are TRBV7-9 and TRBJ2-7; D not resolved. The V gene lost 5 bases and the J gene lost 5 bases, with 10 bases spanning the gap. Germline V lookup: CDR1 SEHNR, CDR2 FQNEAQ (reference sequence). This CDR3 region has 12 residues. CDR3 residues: CASSPLAHEQYF. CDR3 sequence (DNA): TGTGCCAGCAGCCCATTGGCCCACGAGCAGTACTTC.

The CDR3 here is CASSGTSSGANVLTF. In DNA, the CDR3 is TGTGCCAGCAGCGGAACTTCGTCTGGGGCCAACGTCCTGACTTTC. The chain uses TRBV9 and TRBJ2-6; D is uncertain. With 3 bases removed from V and 1 base from J, the gap between germline ends came to 8 bases. The CDR3 length is 15 residues. Germline V gives CDR1 SGDLS, CDR2 YYNGEE.

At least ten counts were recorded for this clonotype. In nucleotides, the CDR3 is TGTGCCAGCAGTGCCCCTAGCGGGAGCACAGATACGCAGTATTTT. It specifies CASSAPSGSTDTQYF. The rearrangement joins TRBV28 to TRBJ2-3, with 8 bases matching TRBD2. This CDR3 region has 15 residues. The V segment lost 5 bases and the J segment 0 bases; nucleotides outside the gene matches: 4. The germline V gene encodes CDR1 MDHEN and CDR2 SYDVKM.

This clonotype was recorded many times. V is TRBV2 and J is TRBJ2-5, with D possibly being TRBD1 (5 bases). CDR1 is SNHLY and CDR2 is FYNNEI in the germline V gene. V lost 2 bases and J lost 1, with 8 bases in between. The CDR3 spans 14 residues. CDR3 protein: CASSEPQGQETQYF. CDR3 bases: TGTGCCAGCAGTGAACCCCAGGGCCAAGAGACCCAGTACTTC.

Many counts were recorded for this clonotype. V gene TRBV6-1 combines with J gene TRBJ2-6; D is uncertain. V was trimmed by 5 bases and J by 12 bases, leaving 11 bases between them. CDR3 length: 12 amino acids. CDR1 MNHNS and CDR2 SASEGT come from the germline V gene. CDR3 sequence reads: CASSSSSRVLTF. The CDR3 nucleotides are TGTGCCAGCAGTTCGTCTTCTCGCGTCCTGACTTTC.

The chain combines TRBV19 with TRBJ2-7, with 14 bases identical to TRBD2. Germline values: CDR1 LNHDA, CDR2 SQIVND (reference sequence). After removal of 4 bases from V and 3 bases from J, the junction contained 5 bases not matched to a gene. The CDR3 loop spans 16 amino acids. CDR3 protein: CASSTGTSGSGYEQYF. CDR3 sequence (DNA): TGTGCCAGTAGTACCGGGACTAGCGGGAGTGGCTACGAGCAGTACTTC.

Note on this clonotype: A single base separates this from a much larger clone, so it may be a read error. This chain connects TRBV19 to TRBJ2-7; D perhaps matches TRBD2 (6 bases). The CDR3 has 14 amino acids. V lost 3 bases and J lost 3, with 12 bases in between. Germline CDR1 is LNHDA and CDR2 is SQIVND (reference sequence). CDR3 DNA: TGTGCCAGTAGTATGACGCTAGCGTGCTACGAGCAGTACTTC. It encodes CASSMTLACYEQYF.

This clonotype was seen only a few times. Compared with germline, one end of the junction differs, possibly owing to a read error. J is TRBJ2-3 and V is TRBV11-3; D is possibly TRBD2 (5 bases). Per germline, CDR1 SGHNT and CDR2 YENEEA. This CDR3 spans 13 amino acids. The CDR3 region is CAGSSSGEDTQYF. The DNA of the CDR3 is TGTGCCGGCAGCTCCAGCGGAGAGGATACGCAGTATTTT.

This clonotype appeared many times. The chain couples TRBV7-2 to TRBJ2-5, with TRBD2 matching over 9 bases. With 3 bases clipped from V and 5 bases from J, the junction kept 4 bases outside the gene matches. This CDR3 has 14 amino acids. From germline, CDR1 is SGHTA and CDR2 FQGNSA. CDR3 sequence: CASSLREGLETQYF. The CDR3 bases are TGTGCCAGCAGCTTGCGGGAGGGCCTTGAGACCCAGTACTTC.

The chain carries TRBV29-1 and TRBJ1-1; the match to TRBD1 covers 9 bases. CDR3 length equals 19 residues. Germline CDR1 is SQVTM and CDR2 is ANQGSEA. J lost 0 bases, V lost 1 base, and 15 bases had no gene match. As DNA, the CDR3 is TGCAGCGTTGAAGTGAGACAGGGGGTAGAAGTCGAGTTGAACACTGAAGCTTTCTTT. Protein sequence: CSVEVRQGVEVELNTEAFF.

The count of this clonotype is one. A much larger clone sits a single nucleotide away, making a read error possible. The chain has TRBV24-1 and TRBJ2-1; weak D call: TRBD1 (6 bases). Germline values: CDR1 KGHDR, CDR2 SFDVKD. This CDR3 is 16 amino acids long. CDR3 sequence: CSTSDTDRPVRNEQFF. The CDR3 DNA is TGTTCCACCAGTGATACTGACAGGCCCGTCCGCAATGAGCAGTTCTTC.

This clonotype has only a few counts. The CDR3 bases are TGTGCCAGCAGCCAAGGGGAAGCTGGAAACACCATATATTTT. This sequence encodes CASSQGEAGNTIYF. The V call is TRBV3-1, the J call TRBJ1-3; the D is unclear. The V and J ends lost 1 base and 2 bases respectively, with 6 bases between them. The germline V gene encodes CDR1 LGHDT and CDR2 YNNKEL (reference sequence). The CDR3 has 14 amino acids.

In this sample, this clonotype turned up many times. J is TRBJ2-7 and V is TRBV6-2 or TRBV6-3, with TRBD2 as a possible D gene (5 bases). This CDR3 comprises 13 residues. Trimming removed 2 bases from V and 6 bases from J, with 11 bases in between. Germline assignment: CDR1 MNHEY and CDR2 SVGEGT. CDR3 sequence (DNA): TGTGCCAGCAGTTACCGGAGCGAGGGCGAGCAGTACTTC. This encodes CASSYRSEGEQYF.

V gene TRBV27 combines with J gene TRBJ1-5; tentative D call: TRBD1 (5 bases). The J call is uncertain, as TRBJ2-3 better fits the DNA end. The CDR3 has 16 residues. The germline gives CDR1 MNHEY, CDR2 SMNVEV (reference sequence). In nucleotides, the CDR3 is TGTGCCAGCAGCTTTACTTCGCAGGGTCGCAATCAGCCCCAGTATTTT. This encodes CASSFTSQGRNQPQYF.

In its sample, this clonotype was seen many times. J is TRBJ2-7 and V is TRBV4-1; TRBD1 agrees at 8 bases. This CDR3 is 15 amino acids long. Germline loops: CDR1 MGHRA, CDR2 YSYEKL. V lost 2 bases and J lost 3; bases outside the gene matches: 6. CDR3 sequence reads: CASSQLTGEGYEQYF. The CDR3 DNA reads TGCGCCAGCAGCCAACTGACAGGGGAAGGCTACGAGCAGTACTTC.

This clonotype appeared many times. CDR3 nucleotides: TGTGCCAGCAGCTTCGGTCGGGGGCTCTACAATGAGCAGTTCTTC. This encodes CASSFGRGLYNEQFF. This chain connects TRBV7-9 to TRBJ2-1; either TRBD1 or TRBD2 may supply D (6 bases each). V gave up 3 bases and J gave up 3 bases, with 12 bases separating them. Germline V lookup: CDR1 SEHNR, CDR2 FQNEAQ (reference sequence). The CDR3 totals 15 residues. The variable domain in full, with the rest retrieved from reference TRBV7-9 and TRBJ2-1, is DTGVSQNPRHKITKRGQNVTFRCDPISEHNRLYWYRQTLGQGPEFLTYFQNEAQLEKSRLLSDRFSAERPKGSFSTLEIQRTEQGDSAMYLCASSFGRGLYNEQFFGPGTRLTVL.

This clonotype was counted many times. CDR3 residues: CASSQVGRRNTEAFF. The CDR3 nucleotides are TGCGCCAGCAGCCAAGTGGGACGGAGGAACACTGAAGCTTTCTTT. This rearrangement joins TRBV4-1 to TRBJ1-1; maybe TRBD1 (5 bases). The CDR3 runs 15 residues. Trimming took off 1 base at V and 1 base at J, with 10 bases between the two ends. Germline CDR1 MGHRA, CDR2 YSYEKL.